These 15 T cell receptor beta chains came from one sample sequenced in a study of technical replicates of blood from several donors. Clones were sequenced by immunoSEQ multiplex PCR, and TCRdb holds only the in-frame ones, with some missing. The sample has 50,000 to 70,000 clones, roughly 90% seen once. The sequenced material came from PBMCs. All receptors come from a human donor in good health. Some clones in this sample may be carry-over from other donors' samples.

The chain has TRBV4-2 and TRBJ2-1; TRBD2 matches at 9 bases. Germline CDR1 reads LGHNA; CDR2 reads YNFKEQ. The CDR3 covers 15 residues. Germline trimming cut 1 base from V and 8 bases from J; bases unmatched to any gene: 6. CDR3 amino acids: CASSQVSSGADEQFF. CDR3 in DNA: TGTGCCAGCAGCCAAGTTTCTAGCGGGGCGGATGAGCAGTTCTTC.

The chain employs TRBV14 and TRBJ2-6, with D perhaps matching TRBD2 (7 bases). The CDR3 loop spans 17 amino acids. Looked up from germline, CDR1 is SGHDN and CDR2 is FVKESK. The V gene lost 0 bases and the J gene lost 2 bases, with 11 bases spanning the gap. The CDR3 loop is CASSQDPGGAGANVLTF. In DNA, the CDR3 is TGTGCCAGCAGCCAAGATCCGGGGGGCGCTGGGGCCAACGTCCTGACTTTC.

The rearrangement joins TRBV28 to TRBJ2-7; tentatively, D is TRBD2 (6 bases). Trimming shortened V by 7 bases and J by 1 base, and 14 bases separated the two germline ends. The germline CDR1 and CDR2 sequences are MDHEN and SYDVKM. This CDR3 has 14 residues. The CDR3 nucleotides read TGTGCCAGCACCCTGGGGGGTTTTTCCTACGAGCAGTACTTC. This translates into CASTLGGFSYEQYF. The variable domain in full, completed from reference TRBV28 and TRBJ2-7, reads DVKVTQSSRYLVKRTGEKVFLECVQDMDHENMFWYRQDPGLGLRLIYFSYDVKMKEKGDIPEGYSVSREKKERFSLILESASTNQTSMYLCASTLGGFSYEQYFGPGTRLTVT.

In this sample, this clone turned up once. This chain joins TRBV7-9 and TRBJ2-5, with 8 bases lining up with TRBD1. The germline V gene encodes CDR1 SEHNR and CDR2 FQNEAQ (reference sequence). V dropped 5 bases and J dropped 5; count of bases not matched to a gene: 13. The CDR3 extends over 16 amino acids. CDR3 in amino acids: CASSTPTRGQRETQYF. CDR3 bases: TGTGCCAGCAGCACTCCCACCAGGGGGCAAAGGGAGACCCAGTACTTC.

J is TRBJ2-3 and V is TRBV7-9; 11 positions agree with TRBD2. CDR1 is SEHNR, CDR2 FQNEAQ, per germline (reference sequence). Unmatched junction bases numbered 10, after V lost 5 bases and J lost 0 bases. CDR3 length: 18 amino acids. The CDR3 sequence: CASSETVAGGPSTDTQYF. For the CDR3, the DNA is TGTGCCAGCAGCGAGACGGTAGCGGGGGGGCCTAGCACAGATACGCAGTATTTT.

This clone has just one count. The rearrangement joins TRBV5-1 to TRBJ2-7; 10 nucleotides line up with TRBD1. Germline values: CDR1 SGHRS, CDR2 YFSETQ. V shed 0 bases, J shed 8 bases, and the junction held 8 bases outside the gene matches. The length of the CDR3 is 15 residues. CDR3 sequence (DNA): TGCGCCAGCAGCTTGGAAGCGACAGGGGGCGCAAAGCAGTACTTC. Amino acid sequence: CASSLEATGGAKQYF.

This clone appeared once. The V gene is TRBV4-3, the J gene TRBJ2-1; 9 bases agree with TRBD2. Unmatched junction bases numbered 7, after V lost 2 bases and J lost 5 bases. This CDR3 region has 16 residues. The germline V gene encodes CDR1 LGHNA and CDR2 YSLEER. Here the CDR3 reads CASSQSLAGANNEQFF. The DNA of the CDR3 is TGCGCCAGCAGCCAATCTTTAGCGGGAGCCAACAATGAGCAGTTCTTC.

V and J are TRBV5-1 and TRBJ1-2, with D perhaps matching TRBD1 (5 bases). This CDR3 contains 16 residues. Germline V lookup: CDR1 SGHRS, CDR2 YFSETQ. Trimming removed 2 bases from V and 6 bases from J, with 20 bases in between. The CDR3, as DNA: TGCGCCAGCAGCTTAGGAGAAGGGAACGGGGGAAATGGCTACACCTTC. As protein: CASSLGEGNGGNGYTF.

This clone appeared once. The gene calls are TRBV7-3 and TRBJ2-2, with D perhaps matching TRBD1 (6 bases). This CDR3 has 14 residues. Between the trimmed V and J ends, which lost 5 bases and 1 base, there was a span of 8 bases. The germline V gene encodes CDR1 SGHTA and CDR2 FQGTGA. The CDR3, as DNA: TGTGCCAGCAGCCCGGACAGGAACACCGGGGAGCTGTTTTTT. The encoded protein is CASSPDRNTGELFF.

The chain links TRBV7-9 to TRBJ1-1; D ambiguous. Trimming took off 8 bases at V and 1 base at J, with 8 bases between the two ends. Germline CDR1 and CDR2: SEHNR and FQNEAQ (reference sequence). This CDR3 comprises 12 residues. CDR3 DNA sequence: TGTGCCAGCGGCAGACAGAACACTGAAGCTTTCTTT. Translated: CASGRQNTEAFF. The full variable domain, its missing parts supplied by reference TRBV7-9 and TRBJ1-1, is DTGVSQNPRHKITKRGQNVTFRCDPISEHNRLYWYRQTLGQGPEFLTYFQNEAQLEKSRLLSDRFSAERPKGSFSTLEIQRTEQGDSAMYLCASGRQNTEAFFGQGTRLTVV.

J is TRBJ2-7 and V is TRBV12-5; 8 nucleotides align to TRBD2. Germline V gene lookup returns CDR1 LGHNT and CDR2 FRNRAP. The CDR3 is made up of 13 amino acids. J lost 5 bases, V lost 5 bases, and 5 bases had no gene match. CDR3 in DNA: TGTGCTAGTGGTAGCGGGAGTCAGAACGAGCAGTACTTC. Its translation: CASGSGSQNEQYF.

The chain employs TRBV21-1 and TRBJ2-7; the table's D call, TRBD2, has no DNA check behind it. TRBV21-1 is a documented pseudogene. CDR3 length: 19 residues. CDR3 loop: CASSKAQTRKRGVSYEQYF. CDR3 bases: TGTGCCAGCAGCAAAGCACAGACTAGGAAGCGGGGGGTCTCCTACGAGCAGTACTTC.

This clone was seen just once. V gene TRBV6-6 combines with J gene TRBJ2-7; the match to TRBD2 covers 11 bases. With 4 bases clipped from V and 2 bases from J, the junction kept 4 bases outside the gene matches. This CDR3 comprises 15 residues. Germline CDR1 is MNHNY and CDR2 is SVGAGI (reference sequence). DNA for the CDR3: TGTGCCAGCAGTTTATTAGCGGGAGGGCCCTACGAGCAGTACTTC. It codes for CASSLLAGGPYEQYF.

The chain recombines TRBV15 with TRBJ1-3; 10 bases match TRBD1. J lost 3 bases, V lost 6 bases, and 14 bases had no gene match. CDR1 and CDR2 (germline): LNHNV, YYDKDF (reference sequence). CDR3 length: 18 residues. As DNA, the CDR3 is TGTGCCACCAGGCCGACAGGGGGCCGGGCAAGAGATGGAAACACCATATATTTT. It yields the protein CATRPTGGRARDGNTIYF.

The chain combines TRBV7-2 with TRBJ2-2; 8 nucleotides agree with TRBD2. The V gene end was trimmed by 6 bases and the J gene end by 6 bases; junction bases not matched to a gene: 15. Germline values: CDR1 SGHTA, CDR2 FQGNSA. This CDR3 is 17 amino acids long. DNA of the CDR3: TGTGCCAGCAGTTCCACGCCGGGACTAGGACGGGCCGGGGAGCTGTTTTTT. This gives the protein CASSSTPGLGRAGELFF.